These 9 T cell receptor beta chains share one sample of origin, sequenced in a study of Ad26.COV2.S vaccination and SARS-CoV-2 variants. Generated by immunoSEQ multiplex PCR, the TCRdb table keeps only in-frame clones and is missing some. The sample holds around 320,000 clones; about 85% are singletons and the top ten take 2% to 2.5%. Treatment indicated: some 19 received Ad26.COV2.S at low or high dose, single or two shots; roughly 5 received placebo; per-sample allocation not given. Day 63 following the first vaccine or placebo injection was when the samples were taken. Sequencing was performed on peripheral blood, taken in a trial of Ad26.COV2.S vaccine versus placebo. These receptors were collected from a person between 18 and 65 years old who received the Ad26.COV2.S COVID-19 vaccine or a placebo.

This chain joins TRBV2 and TRBJ2-3; TRBD2 matches at 7 bases. CDR1 and CDR2 (germline): SNHLY, FYNNEI. J gave up 2 bases and V 10 bases, and 9 bases lay outside the gene matches. This CDR3 contains 14 residues. This chain's CDR3 is CATLGGLDTDTQYF. The CDR3, as DNA: TGTGCCACCCTCGGGGGGTTAGACACAGATACGCAGTATTTT.

The chain recombines TRBV5-1 with TRBJ2-3; D might be TRBD2 (5 bases). Germline V lookup: CDR1 SGHRS, CDR2 YFSETQ. This CDR3 has 17 residues. Between the trimmed V and J ends, which lost 4 bases and 0 bases, there was a span of 18 bases. This chain's CDR3 is CASSLTLSGTSTDTQYF. CDR3 nucleotide sequence: TGCGCCAGCAGCCTAACCTTGAGCGGTACTAGCACAGATACGCAGTATTTT.

The table lists this clone with a few counts. The chain couples TRBV5-1 to TRBJ2-7, with a weak D call TRBD1 (6 bases). The CDR3 is made up of 14 amino acids. V dropped 7 bases and J dropped 0 bases, with 14 bases sitting between them. Germline CDR1 and CDR2: SGHRS and YFSETQ. CDR3 DNA: TGCGCCAGCCGGGACACCGGTTCCTCCTACGAGCAGTACTTC. Protein product: CASRDTGSSYEQYF.

The gene calls are TRBV28 and TRBJ2-2, with D possibly being TRBD2 (6 bases). The germline V gene encodes CDR1 MDHEN and CDR2 SYDVKM. CDR3 length: 16 residues. V gave up 8 bases and J gave up 4 bases, with 20 bases separating them. The CDR3 DNA follows: TGTGCCAGCCTTCATGGGGGGAGTACCCTCACCGGGGAGCTGTTTTTT. Residues: CASLHGGSTLTGELFF. The whole variable domain, remainder taken from reference TRBV28 and TRBJ2-2, is DVKVTQSSRYLVKRTGEKVFLECVQDMDHENMFWYRQDPGLGLRLIYFSYDVKMKEKGDIPEGYSVSREKKERFSLILESASTNQTSMYLCASLHGGSTLTGELFFGEGSRLTVL.

Details on this clone: Sequence at one end of the junction differs from germline and may be a read error. CDR3 amino acids: CASSTQGVGYQQYF. Written as DNA, the CDR3 is TGTGCCAGTAGTACACAGGGAGTAGGCTACCAGCAGTACTTC. The rearrangement links TRBV19 to TRBJ2-7; possible D gene TRBD1, 6 bases. Per the germline V gene, CDR1 is LNHDA and CDR2 is SQIVND (reference sequence). The CDR3 sequence is 14 residues long.

The CDR3 DNA sequence: TGCGCCAGCAGCCTGACAGGGACGAACACTGAAGCTTTCTTT. Translating gives CASSLTGTNTEAFF. This chain links TRBV5-1 with TRBJ1-1, with 7 nucleotides matching TRBD1. Germline V CDR1 and CDR2: SGHRS, YFSETQ. Germline trimming cut 4 bases from V and 1 base from J; bases unmatched to any gene: 4. The CDR3 consists of 14 residues.

With respect to this clone: This CDR3 is also generated by other DNA sequences in the sample. V and J are TRBV30 and TRBJ1-2; D is unresolved. The germline gives CDR1 GTSNPN, CDR2 SVGIG (reference sequence). V dropped 0 bases and J dropped 0 bases, with 5 bases sitting between them. The CDR3 covers 13 residues. CDR3 nucleotide sequence: TGTGCCTGGAGTGTCCAGGCTAACTATGGCTACACCTTC. Translating gives CAWSVQANYGYTF.

The genes are TRBV20-1 and TRBJ2-7; no clear D. This CDR3 spans 10 amino acids. V was cut by 5 bases and J by 6 bases, with 8 bases left in between. Germline V lookup: CDR1 DFQATT, CDR2 SNEGSKA (reference sequence). CDR3 nucleotide sequence: TGCAGTGCTGGGGTAGCCGAGCAGTACTTC. The encoded protein is CSAGVAEQYF.

The rearrangement joins TRBV19 to TRBJ1-1; D might be TRBD1 (5 bases). Germline CDR1 and CDR2: LNHDA and SQIVND (reference sequence). CDR3 length: 12 amino acids. Between the trimmed V and J ends, which lost 6 bases and 5 bases, there was a span of 10 bases. CDR3 amino acids: CASSNGGTEAFF. The CDR3 nucleotides read TGTGCCAGTAGCAATGGGGGGACTGAAGCTTTCTTT.